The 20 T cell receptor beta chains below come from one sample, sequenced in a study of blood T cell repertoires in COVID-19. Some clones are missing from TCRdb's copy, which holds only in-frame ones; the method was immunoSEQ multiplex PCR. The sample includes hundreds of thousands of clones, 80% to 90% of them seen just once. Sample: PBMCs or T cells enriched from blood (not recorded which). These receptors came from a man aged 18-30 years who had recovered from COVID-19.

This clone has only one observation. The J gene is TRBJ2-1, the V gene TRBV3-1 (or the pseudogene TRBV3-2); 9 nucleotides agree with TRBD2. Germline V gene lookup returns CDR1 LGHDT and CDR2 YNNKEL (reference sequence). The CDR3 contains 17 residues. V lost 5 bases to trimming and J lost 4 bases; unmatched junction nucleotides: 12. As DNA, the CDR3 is TGTGCCAGCAGCTCAAAGCGCCGCACTAGCGGGTACAATGAGCAGTTCTTC. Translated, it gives CASSSKRRTSGYNEQFF.

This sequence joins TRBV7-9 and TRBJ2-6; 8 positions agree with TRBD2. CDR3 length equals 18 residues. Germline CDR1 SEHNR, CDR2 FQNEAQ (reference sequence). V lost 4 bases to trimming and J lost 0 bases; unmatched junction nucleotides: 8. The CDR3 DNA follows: TGTGCCAGCAGCTCGAGAACGGGGGGGCACTCTGGGGCCAACGTCCTGACTTTC. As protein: CASSSRTGGHSGANVLTF.

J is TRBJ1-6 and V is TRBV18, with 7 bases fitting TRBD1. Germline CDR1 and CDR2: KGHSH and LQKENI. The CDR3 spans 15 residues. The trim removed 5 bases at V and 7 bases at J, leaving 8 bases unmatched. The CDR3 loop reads CASSFEQGRNSPLHF. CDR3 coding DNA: TGTGCCAGCTCATTTGAACAGGGGAGGAATTCACCCCTCCACTTT.

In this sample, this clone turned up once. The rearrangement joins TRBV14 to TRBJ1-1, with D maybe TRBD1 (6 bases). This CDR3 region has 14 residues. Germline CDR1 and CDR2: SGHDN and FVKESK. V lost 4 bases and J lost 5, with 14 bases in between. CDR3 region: CASSPQQGRTEAFF. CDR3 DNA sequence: TGTGCCAGCAGCCCGCAACAGGGCAGGACTGAAGCTTTCTTT.

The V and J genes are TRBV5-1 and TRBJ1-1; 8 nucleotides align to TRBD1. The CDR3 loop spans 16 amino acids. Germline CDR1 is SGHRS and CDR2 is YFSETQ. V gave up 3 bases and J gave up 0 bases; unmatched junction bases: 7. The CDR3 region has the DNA TGCGCCAGCAGCTCAACCGGGACAGGCATGAACACTGAAGCTTTCTTT. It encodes CASSSTGTGMNTEAFF.

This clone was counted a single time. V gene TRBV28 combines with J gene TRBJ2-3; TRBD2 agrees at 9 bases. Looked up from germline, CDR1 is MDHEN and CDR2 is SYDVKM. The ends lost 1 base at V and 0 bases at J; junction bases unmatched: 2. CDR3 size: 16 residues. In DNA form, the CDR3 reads TGTGCCAGCAGTTTATCTCTAGCGGGAAGCACAGATACGCAGTATTTT. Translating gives CASSLSLAGSTDTQYF.

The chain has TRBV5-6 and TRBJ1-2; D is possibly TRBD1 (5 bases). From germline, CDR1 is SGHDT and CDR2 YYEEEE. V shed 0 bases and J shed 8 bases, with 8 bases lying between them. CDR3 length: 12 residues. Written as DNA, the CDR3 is TGTGCCAGCAGCTTGGGACAGATCGGCTACACCTTC. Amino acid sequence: CASSLGQIGYTF.

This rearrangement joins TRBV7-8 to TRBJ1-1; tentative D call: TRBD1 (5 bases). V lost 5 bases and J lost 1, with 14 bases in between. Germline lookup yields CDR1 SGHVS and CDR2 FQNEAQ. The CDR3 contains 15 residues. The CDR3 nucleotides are TGTGCCAGCAGCCGGGCCACAGGTCCGAACACTGAAGCTTTCTTT. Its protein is CASSRATGPNTEAFF.

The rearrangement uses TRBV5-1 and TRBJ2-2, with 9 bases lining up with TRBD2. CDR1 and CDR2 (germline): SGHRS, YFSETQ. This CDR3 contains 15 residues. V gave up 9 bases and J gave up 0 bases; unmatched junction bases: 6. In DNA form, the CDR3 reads TGCGCCACCAGTCGCGGGGGGGCGAACACCGGGGAGCTGTTTTTT. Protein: CATSRGGANTGELFF.

CDR3 DNA sequence: TGTGCCAGCAGTCCACCAATGTTAGGGGGCGAGCAGTACTTC. Translating it yields CASSPPMLGGEQYF. The V call is TRBV6-2 or TRBV6-3, the J call TRBJ2-7; maybe TRBD1 (6 bases). CDR1 is MNHEY, CDR2 SVGEGT, per germline. Between the trimmed V and J ends, which lost 5 bases and 6 bases, there was a span of 17 bases. The CDR3 totals 14 residues.

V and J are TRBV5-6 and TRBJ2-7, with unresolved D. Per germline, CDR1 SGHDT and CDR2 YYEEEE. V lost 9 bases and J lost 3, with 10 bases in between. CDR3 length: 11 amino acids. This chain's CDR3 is CATGVGYEQYF. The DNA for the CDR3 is TGTGCCACCGGAGTCGGCTACGAGCAGTACTTC.

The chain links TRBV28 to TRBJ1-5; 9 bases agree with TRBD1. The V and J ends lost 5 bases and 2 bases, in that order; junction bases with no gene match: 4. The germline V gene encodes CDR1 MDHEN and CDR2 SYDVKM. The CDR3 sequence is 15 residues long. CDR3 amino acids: CASSTGGWGNQPQHF. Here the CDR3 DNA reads TGTGCCAGCAGTACAGGGGGCTGGGGCAATCAGCCCCAGCATTTT.

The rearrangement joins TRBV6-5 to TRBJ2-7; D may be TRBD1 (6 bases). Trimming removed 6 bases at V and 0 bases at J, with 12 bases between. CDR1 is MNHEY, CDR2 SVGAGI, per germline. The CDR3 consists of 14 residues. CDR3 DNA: TGTGCCAGCAGGCTGGACAGTTCCTCCTACGAGCAGTACTTC. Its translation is CASRLDSSSYEQYF.

CDR3 in amino acids: CASSSQRERVRDTQYF. The DNA for the CDR3 is TGTGCCAGCAGTTCACAGCGGGAGAGGGTTAGAGATACGCAGTATTTT. The chain is built from TRBV28 and TRBJ2-3; 8 nucleotides align to TRBD2. From germline, CDR1 is MDHEN and CDR2 SYDVKM. The length of the CDR3 is 16 residues. Germline trimming cut 4 bases from V and 5 bases from J; bases unmatched to any gene: 11.

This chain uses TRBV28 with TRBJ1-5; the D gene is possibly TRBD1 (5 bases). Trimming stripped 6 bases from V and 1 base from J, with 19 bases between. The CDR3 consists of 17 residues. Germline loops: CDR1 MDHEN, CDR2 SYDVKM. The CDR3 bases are TGTGCCAGCAGCCCCTTGGCGGGGGAGTCAAGCAATCAGCCCCAGCATTTT. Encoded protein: CASSPLAGESSNQPQHF. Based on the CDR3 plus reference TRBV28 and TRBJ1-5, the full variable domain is DVKVTQSSRYLVKRTGEKVFLECVQDMDHENMFWYRQDPGLGLRLIYFSYDVKMKEKGDIPEGYSVSREKKERFSLILESASTNQTSMYLCASSPLAGESSNQPQHFGDGTRLSIL.

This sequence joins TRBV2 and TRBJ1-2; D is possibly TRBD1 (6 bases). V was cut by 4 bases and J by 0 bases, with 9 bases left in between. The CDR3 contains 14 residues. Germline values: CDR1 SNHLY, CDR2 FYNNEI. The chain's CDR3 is CASSVTGTNYGYTF. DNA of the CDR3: TGTGCCAGCAGTGTGACAGGAACTAACTATGGCTACACCTTC.

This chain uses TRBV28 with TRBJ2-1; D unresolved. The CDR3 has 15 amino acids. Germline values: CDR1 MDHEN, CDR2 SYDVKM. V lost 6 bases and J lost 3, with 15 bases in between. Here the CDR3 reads CASSQQWSLYNEQFF. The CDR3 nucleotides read TGTGCCAGCAGCCAACAATGGTCTCTCTACAATGAGCAGTTCTTC.

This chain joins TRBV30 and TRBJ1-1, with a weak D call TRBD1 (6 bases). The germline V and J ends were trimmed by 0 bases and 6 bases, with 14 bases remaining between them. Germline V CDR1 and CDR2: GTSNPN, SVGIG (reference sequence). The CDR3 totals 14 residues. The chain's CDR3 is CAWSVGGAGAEAFF. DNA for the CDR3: TGTGCCTGGAGTGTAGGGGGGGCTGGAGCTGAAGCTTTCTTT.

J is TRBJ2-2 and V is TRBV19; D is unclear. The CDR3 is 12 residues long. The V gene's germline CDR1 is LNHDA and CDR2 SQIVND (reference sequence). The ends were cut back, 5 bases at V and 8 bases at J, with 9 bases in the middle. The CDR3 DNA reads TGTGCCAGTAGTTCCTTTATAGGGGAGCTGTTTTTT. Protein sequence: CASSSFIGELFF.

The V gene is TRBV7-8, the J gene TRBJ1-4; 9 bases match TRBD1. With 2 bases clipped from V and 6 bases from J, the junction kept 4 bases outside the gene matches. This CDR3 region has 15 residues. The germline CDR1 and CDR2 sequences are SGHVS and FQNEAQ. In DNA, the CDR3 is TGTGCCAGCAGCTTATCCGGGACAGGGTATGAAAAACTGTTTTTT. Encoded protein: CASSLSGTGYEKLFF.